This record looks at one T cell receptor (beta chain) sequence and its context. This table comes from immunoSEQ multiplex PCR, and its TCRdb copy is limited to in-frame clones, with some not included. This sample has approximately 200,000 clones, with approximately 82% found just once. The entry originates in a study of blood T cell repertoires in COVID-19. This CDR3 has 13 amino acids. Deletions cut 2 bases from V and 3 bases from J, with 8 bases between. Germline CDR1 MNHEY, CDR2 SVGEGT. The genes are TRBV6-2 or TRBV6-3 and TRBJ2-7; no clear D gene. The TCR was taken from a human donor with acute or convalescent COVID-19. The donor label of this sample is uncertain. Sample: peripheral blood. The CDR3 nucleotides are TGTGCCAGCAGTTACCTACTTCGCTACGAGCAGTACTTC. This gives the protein CASSYLLRYEQYF.